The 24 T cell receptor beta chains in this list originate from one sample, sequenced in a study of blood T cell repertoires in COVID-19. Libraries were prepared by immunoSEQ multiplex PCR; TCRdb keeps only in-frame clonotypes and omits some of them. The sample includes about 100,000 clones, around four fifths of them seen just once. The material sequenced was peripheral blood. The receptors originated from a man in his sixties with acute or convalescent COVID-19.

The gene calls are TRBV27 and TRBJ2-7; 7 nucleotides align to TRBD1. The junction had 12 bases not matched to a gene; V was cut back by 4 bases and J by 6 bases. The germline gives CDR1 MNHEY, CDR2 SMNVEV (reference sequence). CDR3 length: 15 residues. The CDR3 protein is CASSSSPGQKFEQYV. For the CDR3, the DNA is TGTGCCAGCAGTTCGAGCCCGGGACAGAAGTTCGAGCAGTACGTC.

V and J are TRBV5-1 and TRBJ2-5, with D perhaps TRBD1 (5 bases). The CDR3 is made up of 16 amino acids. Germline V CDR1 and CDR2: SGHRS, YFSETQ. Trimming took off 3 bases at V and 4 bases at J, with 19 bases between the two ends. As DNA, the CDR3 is TGCGCCAGCAGCTACCTCCAGGGATCTATAGGAGAGACCCAGTACTTC. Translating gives CASSYLQGSIGETQYF. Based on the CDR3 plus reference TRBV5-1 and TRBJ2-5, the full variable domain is KAGVTQTPRYLIKTRGQQVTLSCSPISGHRSVSWYQQTPGQGLQFLFEYFSETQRNKGNFPGRFSGRQFSNSRSEMNVSTLELGDSALYLCASSYLQGSIGETQYFGPGTRLLVL.

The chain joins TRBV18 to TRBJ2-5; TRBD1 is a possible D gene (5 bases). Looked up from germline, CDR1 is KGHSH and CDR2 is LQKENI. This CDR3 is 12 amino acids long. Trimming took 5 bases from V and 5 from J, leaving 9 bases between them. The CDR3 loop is CASSTGAETQYF. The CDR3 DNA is TGTGCCAGCTCAACAGGTGCGGAGACCCAGTACTTC.

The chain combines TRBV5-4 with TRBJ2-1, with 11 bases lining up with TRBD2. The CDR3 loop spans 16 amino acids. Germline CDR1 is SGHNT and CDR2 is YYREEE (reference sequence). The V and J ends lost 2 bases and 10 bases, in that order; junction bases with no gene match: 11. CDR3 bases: TGTGCCAGCAGCTTCAGGAGTAGCGGGAGGGGGAGGGAGCAGTTCTTC. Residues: CASSFRSSGRGREQFF.

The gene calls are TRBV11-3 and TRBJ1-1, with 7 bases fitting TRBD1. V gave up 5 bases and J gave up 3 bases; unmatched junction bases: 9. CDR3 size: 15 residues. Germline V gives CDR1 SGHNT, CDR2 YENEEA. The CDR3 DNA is TGTGCCAGCAGCCCGCGACAGGGCACCCACACTGAAGCTTTCTTT. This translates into CASSPRQGTHTEAFF.

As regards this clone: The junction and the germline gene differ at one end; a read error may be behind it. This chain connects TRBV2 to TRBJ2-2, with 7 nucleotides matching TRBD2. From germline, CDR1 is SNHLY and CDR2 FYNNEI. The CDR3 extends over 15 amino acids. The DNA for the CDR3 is TGTGCCACCAGTGGGGGGGGGATTAGCCCCGGGGAGCTGTTTTTT. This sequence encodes CATSGGGISPGELFF.

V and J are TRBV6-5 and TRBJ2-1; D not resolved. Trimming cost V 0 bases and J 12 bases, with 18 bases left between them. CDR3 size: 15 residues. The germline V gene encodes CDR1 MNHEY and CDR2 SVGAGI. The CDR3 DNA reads TGTGCCAGCAGTTACTCACTCCCGGGTACGACGGTGCAGTTCTTC. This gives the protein CASSYSLPGTTVQFF.

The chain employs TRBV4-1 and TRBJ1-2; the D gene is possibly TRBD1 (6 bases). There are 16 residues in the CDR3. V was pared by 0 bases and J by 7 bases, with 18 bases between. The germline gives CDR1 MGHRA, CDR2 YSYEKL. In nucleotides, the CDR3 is TGCGCCAGCAGCCAAGATCCGAGCAGGGGAGTTGGTGGCTACACCTTC. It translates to CASSQDPSRGVGGYTF.

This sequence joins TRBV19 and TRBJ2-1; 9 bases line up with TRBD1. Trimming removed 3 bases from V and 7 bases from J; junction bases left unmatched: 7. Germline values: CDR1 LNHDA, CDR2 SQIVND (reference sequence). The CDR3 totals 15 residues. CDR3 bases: TGTGCCAGTAGTATGGACAGGGGTAGGGGGAATGAGCAGTTCTTC. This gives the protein CASSMDRGRGNEQFF.

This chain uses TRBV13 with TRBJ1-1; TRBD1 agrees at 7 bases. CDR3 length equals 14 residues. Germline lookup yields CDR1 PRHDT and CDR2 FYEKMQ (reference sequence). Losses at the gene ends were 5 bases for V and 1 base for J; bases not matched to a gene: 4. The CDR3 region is CASSPRQGNTEAFF. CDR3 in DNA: TGTGCCAGCAGCCCCAGACAGGGGAACACTGAAGCTTTCTTT.

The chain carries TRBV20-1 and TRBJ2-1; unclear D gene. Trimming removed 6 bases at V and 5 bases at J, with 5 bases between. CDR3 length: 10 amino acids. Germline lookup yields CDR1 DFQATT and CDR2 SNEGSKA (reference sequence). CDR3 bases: TGCAGTGCCCCGGACAATGAGCAGTTCTTC. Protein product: CSAPDNEQFF.

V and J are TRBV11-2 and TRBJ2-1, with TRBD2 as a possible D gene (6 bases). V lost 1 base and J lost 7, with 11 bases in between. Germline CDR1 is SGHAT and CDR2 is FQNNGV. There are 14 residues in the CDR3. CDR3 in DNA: TGTGCCAGCAGCTTAGTAGCGAGCGGGAATGAGCAGTTCTTC. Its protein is CASSLVASGNEQFF.

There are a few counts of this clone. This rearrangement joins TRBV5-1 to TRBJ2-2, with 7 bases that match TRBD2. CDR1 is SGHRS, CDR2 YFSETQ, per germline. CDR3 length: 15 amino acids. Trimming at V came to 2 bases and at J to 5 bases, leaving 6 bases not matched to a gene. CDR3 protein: CASSFGGSGTGELFF. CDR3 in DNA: TGCGCCAGCAGCTTTGGCGGGAGTGGTACCGGGGAGCTGTTTTTT. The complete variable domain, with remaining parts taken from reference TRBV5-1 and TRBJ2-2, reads KAGVTQTPRYLIKTRGQQVTLSCSPISGHRSVSWYQQTPGQGLQFLFEYFSETQRNKGNFPGRFSGRQFSNSRSEMNVSTLELGDSALYLCASSFGGSGTGELFFGEGSRLTVL.

CDR3 coding DNA: TGCGCCAGCAGTCGAGGGACAGCACCGGAGTCGGGCACAGATACGCAGTATTTT. Translating gives CASSRGTAPESGTDTQYF. The V and J genes are TRBV23-1 and TRBJ2-3; 7 nucleotides agree with TRBD1. TRBV23-1 qualifies as an ORF whose function is uncertain. This CDR3 has 18 residues. V shed 4 bases and J 1 base; nucleotides not matched to a gene: 14.

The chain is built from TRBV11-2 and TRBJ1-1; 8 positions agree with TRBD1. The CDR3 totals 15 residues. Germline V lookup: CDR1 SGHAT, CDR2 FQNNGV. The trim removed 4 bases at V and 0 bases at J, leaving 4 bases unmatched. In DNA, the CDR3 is TGTGCCAGCAGCTCCGGACAGGGACTGAACACTGAAGCTTTCTTT. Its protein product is CASSSGQGLNTEAFF.

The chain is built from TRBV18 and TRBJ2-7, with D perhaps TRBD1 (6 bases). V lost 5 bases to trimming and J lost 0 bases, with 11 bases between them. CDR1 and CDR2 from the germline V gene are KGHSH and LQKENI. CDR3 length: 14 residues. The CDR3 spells CASSTGQISYEQYF. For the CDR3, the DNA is TGTGCCAGCTCAACCGGACAGATCTCCTACGAGCAGTACTTC.

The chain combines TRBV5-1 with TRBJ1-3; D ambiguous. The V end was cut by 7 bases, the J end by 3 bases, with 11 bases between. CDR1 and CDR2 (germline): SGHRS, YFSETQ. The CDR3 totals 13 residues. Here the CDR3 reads CASADSLGNTIYF. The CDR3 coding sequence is TGCGCCAGCGCCGACTCCCTTGGAAACACCATATATTTT.

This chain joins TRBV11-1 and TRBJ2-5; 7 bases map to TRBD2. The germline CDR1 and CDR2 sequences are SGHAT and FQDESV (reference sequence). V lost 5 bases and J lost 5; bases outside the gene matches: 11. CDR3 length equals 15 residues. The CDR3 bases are TGTGCCAGCAGCGGGGGACTAAGGCTGACGGAGACCCAGTACTTC. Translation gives CASSGGLRLTETQYF.

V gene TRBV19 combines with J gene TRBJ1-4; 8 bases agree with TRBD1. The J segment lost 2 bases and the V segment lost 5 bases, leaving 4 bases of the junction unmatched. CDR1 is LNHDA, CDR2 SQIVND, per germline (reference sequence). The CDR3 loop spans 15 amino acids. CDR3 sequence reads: CASSRAGGTNEKLFF. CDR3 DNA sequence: TGTGCCAGTAGTCGGGCAGGGGGCACTAATGAAAAACTGTTTTTT.

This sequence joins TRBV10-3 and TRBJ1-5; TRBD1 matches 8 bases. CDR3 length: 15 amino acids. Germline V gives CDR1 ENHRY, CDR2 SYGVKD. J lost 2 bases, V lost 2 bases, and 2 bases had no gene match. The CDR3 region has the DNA TGTGCCATCAGTGAGGCAGGGGGCGGCAATCAGCCCCAGCATTTT. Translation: CAISEAGGGNQPQHF.

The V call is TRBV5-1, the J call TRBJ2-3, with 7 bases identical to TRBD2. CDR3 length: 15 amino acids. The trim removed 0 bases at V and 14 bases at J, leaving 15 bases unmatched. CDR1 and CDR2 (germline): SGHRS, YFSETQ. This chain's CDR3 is CASSLEAGEMGFGYF. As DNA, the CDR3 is TGCGCCAGCAGCTTGGAGGCGGGAGAGATGGGGTTCGGGTATTTT.

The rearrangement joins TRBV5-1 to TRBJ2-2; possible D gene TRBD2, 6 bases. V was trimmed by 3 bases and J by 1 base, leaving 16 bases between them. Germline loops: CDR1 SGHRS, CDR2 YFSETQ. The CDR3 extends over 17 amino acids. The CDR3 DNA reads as TGCGCCAGCAGCTCCCCCTCTGGGGGGAAGAACACCGGGGAGCTGTTTTTT. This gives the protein CASSSPSGGKNTGELFF. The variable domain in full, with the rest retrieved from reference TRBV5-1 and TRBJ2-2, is KAGVTQTPRYLIKTRGQQVTLSCSPISGHRSVSWYQQTPGQGLQFLFEYFSETQRNKGNFPGRFSGRQFSNSRSEMNVSTLELGDSALYLCASSSPSGGKNTGELFFGEGSRLTVL.

The CDR3 DNA reads as TGCGCCAGCAGCTTGGCAGTCAGACTAGCGGGAAAGGGGCAGTTCTTC. Its translation: CASSLAVRLAGKGQFF. The J gene is TRBJ2-1, the V gene TRBV5-1, with 11 bases identical to TRBD2. CDR1 and CDR2 (germline): SGHRS, YFSETQ. The J segment lost 12 bases and the V segment lost 0 bases, leaving 11 bases of the junction unmatched. This CDR3 has 16 residues.

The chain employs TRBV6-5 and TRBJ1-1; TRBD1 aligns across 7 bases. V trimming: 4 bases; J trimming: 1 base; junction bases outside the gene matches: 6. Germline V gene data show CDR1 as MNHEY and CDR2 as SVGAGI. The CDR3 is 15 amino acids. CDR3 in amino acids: CASSSYRGANTEAFF. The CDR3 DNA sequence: TGTGCCAGCAGTTCCTACAGGGGAGCGAACACTGAAGCTTTCTTT.